The 2 T cell receptor beta chains below all came from one sample that was sequenced in a study of radiotherapy plus CTLA-4 blockade in lung cancer. Produced via immunoSEQ multiplex PCR; TCRdb's table is partial and in-frame only. The sample gives 77,000 or so clones, around 74% of which show up once; approximately 10% is in the top ten. The sequencing here drew on peripheral blood, taken from a patient treated with radiotherapy plus ipilimumab. These receptors were collected from a human donor with non-small cell lung cancer whose response to radiotherapy plus ipilimumab could not be evaluated.

The V and J genes are TRBV6-1 and TRBJ2-7; D might be TRBD1 (7 bases). There are 14 residues in the CDR3. V lost 6 bases and J lost 3, with 15 bases in between. In germline, CDR1 is MNHNS, CDR2 SASEGT. The CDR3 DNA reads as TGTGCCAGCAGAACAGGGGAGGCGGTCTACGAGCAGTACTTC. Encoded protein: CASRTGEAVYEQYF.

The chain joins TRBV12-5 to TRBJ1-2; maybe TRBD1 (6 bases). Per the germline V gene, CDR1 is LGHNT and CDR2 is FRNRAP. Trimming removed 1 base from V and 7 bases from J, with 10 bases in between. The CDR3 spans 13 residues. The CDR3 sequence: CASGLARGGGYTF. The CDR3 DNA is TGTGCTAGTGGTTTGGCCCGAGGGGGTGGCTACACCTTC. The entire variable domain, with the rest obtained from reference TRBV12-5 and TRBJ1-2, is as follows: DARVTQTPRHKVTEMGQEVTMRCQPILGHNTVFWYRQTMMQGLELLAYFRNRAPLDDSGMPKDRFSAEMPDATLATLKIQPSEPRDSAVYFCASGLARGGGYTFGSGTRLTVV.